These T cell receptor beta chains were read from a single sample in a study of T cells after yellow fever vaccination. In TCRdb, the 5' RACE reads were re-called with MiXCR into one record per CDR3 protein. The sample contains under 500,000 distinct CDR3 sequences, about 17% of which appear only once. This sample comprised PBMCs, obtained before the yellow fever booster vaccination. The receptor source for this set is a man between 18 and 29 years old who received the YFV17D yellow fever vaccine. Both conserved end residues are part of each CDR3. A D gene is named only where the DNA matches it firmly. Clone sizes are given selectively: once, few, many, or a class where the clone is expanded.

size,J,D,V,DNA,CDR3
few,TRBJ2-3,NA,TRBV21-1,TGTGCCAGCAGCGACGACGATACAGATACGCAGTATTTT,CASSDDDTDTQYF
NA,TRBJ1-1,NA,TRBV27,TGTGCCAGCAGTTTTGGTCCTGGAGTGAACACTGAAGCTTTCTTT,CASSFGPGVNTEAFF
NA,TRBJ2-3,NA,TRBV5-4,TGTGCCAGCAGCTTGGACTTTACAGATACGCAGTATTTT,CASSLDFTDTQYF
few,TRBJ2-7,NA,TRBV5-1,TGCGCCAGCAGCTTTAACTACGAGCAGTACTTC,CASSFNYEQYF
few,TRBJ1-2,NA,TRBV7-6,TGTGCCAGCAGCCCCGGGGGGGTAGCTAACTATGGCTACACCTTC,CASSPGGVANYGYTF
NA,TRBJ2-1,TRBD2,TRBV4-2,TGTGCCAGCAGCCAAGATTTAGCTAGCGGTGAGCAGTTCTTC,CASSQDLASGEQFF
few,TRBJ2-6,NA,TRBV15,TGTGCCACCAGCGGAGGACGGACTTCTGGGGCCAACGTCCTGACTTTC,CATSGGRTSGANVLTF
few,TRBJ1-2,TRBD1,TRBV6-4,TGTGCCAGCAGTCCAGGGACAGGGGGATACTATGGCTACACCTTC,CASSPGTGGYYGYTF
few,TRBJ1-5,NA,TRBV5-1,TGCGCCAGCAGCTTGACTGGTGCCCCAAATCAGCCCCAGCATTTT,CASSLTGAPNQPQHF
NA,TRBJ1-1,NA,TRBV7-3,TGTGCCAGCAGCTTAAACACGAGGGGTGAAGCTTTCTTT,CASSLNTRGEAFF
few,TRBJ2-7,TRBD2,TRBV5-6,TGTGCCAGCAGCTCCGAAGGAGGTAGCGGGGTCCTTACCTACGAGCAGTACTTC,CASSSEGGSGVLTYEQYF
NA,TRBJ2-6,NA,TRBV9,TGTGCCAGCAGCCCGCGCCTAGACAGTCCCTCTGGGGCCAACGTCCTGACTTTC,CASSPRLDSPSGANVLTF
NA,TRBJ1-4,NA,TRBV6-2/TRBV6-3,TGTGCCAGCAGTTCGTTCAGCGGTTCGAATGAAAAACTGTTTTTT,CASSSFSGSNEKLFF
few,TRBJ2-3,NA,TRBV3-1,TGTGCCAGCAGCCAAGCCCCCCCAGATACGCAGTATTTT,CASSQAPPDTQYF
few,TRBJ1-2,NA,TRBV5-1,TGCGCCAGCAGCTGGGACGGAGCTACTAACTATGGCTACACCTTC,CASSWDGATNYGYTF
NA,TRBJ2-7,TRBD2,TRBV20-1,TGCAGTGCTTATAGTGTCGGGGGGGCTGACGAGCAGTACTTC,CSAYSVGGADEQYF
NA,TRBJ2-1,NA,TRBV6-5,TGTGCCAGCAGTTACGAACAGGGTAACAATGAGCAGTTCTTC,CASSYEQGNNEQFF
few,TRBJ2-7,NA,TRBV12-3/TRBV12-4,TGTGCCAGCAGGCGGGACAGTCGCGACGAGCAGTACTTC,CASRRDSRDEQYF
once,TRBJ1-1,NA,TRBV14,TGTGCCAGCAGCCAAGATGGGGGGAGAGTTGAAGCTTTCTTT,CASSQDGGRVEAFF
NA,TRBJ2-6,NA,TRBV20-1,TGCACGGGACTGGACTCTGGGGCCAACGTCCTGACTTTC,CTGLDSGANVLTF
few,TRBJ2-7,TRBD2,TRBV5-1,TGCGCCAGCAGCTTGGGGCTAGCGGGGGCCCGAGGCGAGCAGTACTTC,CASSLGLAGARGEQYF
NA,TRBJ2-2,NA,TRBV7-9,TGTGCCAGCAGTGGAGAAAATCGGGCGAACACCGGGGAGCTGTTTTTT,CASSGENRANTGELFF
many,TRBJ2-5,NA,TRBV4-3,TGCGCCAGCAGCCATGCTCTAGGCTACCAAGAGACCCAGTACTTC,CASSHALGYQETQYF
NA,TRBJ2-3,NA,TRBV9,TGTGCCAGCAGCGACCTCGAGGGCACAGATACGCAGTATTTT,CASSDLEGTDTQYF
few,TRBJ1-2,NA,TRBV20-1,TGCAGTGCTACGCCCGGCGGCCTCTATGGCTACACCTTC,CSATPGGLYGYTF